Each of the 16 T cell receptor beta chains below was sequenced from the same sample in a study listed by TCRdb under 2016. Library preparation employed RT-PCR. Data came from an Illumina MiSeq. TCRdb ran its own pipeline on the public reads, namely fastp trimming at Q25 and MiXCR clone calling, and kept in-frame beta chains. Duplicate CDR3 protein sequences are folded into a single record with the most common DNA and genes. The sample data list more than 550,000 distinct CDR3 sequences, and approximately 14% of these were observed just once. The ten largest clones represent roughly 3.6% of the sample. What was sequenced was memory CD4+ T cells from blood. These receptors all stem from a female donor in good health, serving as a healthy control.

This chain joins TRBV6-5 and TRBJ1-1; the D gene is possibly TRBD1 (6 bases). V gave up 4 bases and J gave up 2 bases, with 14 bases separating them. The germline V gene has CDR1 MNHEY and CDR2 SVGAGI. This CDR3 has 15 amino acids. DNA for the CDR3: TGTGCCAGCAGTTCGATGGGGGCTTACAACACTGAAGCTTTCTTT. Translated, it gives CASSSMGAYNTEAFF.

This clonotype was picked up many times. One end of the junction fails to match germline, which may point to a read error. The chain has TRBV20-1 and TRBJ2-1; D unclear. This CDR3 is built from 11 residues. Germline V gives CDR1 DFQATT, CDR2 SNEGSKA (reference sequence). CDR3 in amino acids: CSARGPLNLVF. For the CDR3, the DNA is TGCAGTGCTAGAGGGCCACTTAATCTAGTCTTC.

In nucleotides, the CDR3 is TGCAGTGCTAATTTACCCCAGATCAGTCGGAATGAGCAGTTCTTC. This codes for CSANLPQISRNEQFF. The rearrangement links TRBV20-1 to TRBJ2-1; D is ambiguous. Germline V gene sequence: CDR1 DFQATT, CDR2 SNEGSKA (reference sequence). The CDR3 loop spans 15 amino acids. V was clipped by 4 bases and J by 7 bases, with 20 bases between them.

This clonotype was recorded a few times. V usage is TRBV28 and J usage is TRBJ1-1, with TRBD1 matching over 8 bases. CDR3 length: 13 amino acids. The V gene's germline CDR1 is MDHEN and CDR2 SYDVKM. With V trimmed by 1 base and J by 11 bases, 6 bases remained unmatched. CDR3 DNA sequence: TGTGCCAGCAGTTTATCGGGGGACAGGTTGGCTTTCTTT. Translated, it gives CASSLSGDRLAFF.

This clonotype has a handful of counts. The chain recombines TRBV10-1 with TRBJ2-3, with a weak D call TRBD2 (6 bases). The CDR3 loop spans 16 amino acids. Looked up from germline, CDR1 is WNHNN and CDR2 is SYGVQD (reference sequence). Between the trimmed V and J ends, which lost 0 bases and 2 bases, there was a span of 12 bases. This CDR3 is CASSESPGLPTDTQYF. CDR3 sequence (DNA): TGCGCCAGCAGTGAGTCCCCGGGACTCCCCACAGATACGCAGTATTTT.

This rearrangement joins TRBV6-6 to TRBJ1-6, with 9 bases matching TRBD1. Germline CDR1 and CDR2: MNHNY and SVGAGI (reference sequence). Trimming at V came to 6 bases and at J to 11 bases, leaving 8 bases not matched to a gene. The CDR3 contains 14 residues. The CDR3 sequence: CASRDGQGFTPLHF. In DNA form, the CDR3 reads TGTGCCAGCAGGGACGGACAGGGGTTTACACCCCTCCACTTT.

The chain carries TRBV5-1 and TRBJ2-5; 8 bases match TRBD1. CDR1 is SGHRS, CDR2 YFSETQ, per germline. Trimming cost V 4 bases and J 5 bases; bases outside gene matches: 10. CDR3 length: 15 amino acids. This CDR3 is CASSPPQGASETQYF. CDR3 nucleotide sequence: TGCGCCAGCAGCCCCCCGCAGGGGGCGTCGGAGACCCAGTACTTC.

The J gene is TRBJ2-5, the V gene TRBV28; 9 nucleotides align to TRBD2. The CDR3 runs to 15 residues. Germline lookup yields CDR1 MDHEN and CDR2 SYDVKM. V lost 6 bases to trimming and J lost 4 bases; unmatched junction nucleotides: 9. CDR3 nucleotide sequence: TGTGCCAGCAGCTCCCCCCTAGCGGGACGAGAGACCCAGTACTTC. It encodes CASSSPLAGRETQYF. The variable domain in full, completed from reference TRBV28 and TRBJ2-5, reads DVKVTQSSRYLVKRTGEKVFLECVQDMDHENMFWYRQDPGLGLRLIYFSYDVKMKEKGDIPEGYSVSREKKERFSLILESASTNQTSMYLCASSSPLAGRETQYFGPGTRLLVL.

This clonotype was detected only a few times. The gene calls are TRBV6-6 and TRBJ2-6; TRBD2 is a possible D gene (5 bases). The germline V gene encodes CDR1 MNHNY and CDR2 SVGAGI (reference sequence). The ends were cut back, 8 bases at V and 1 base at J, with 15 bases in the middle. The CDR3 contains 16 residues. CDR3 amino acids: CASHGRGISGANVLTF. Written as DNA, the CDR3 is TGTGCCAGCCACGGACGGGGAATATCTGGGGCCAACGTCCTGACTTTC.

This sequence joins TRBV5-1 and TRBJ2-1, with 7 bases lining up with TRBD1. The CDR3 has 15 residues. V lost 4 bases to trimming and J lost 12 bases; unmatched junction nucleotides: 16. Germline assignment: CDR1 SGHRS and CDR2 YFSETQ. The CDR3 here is CASSIGTASTDTQFF. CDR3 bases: TGCGCCAGCAGCATCGGGACAGCTAGCACAGATACGCAGTTCTTC.

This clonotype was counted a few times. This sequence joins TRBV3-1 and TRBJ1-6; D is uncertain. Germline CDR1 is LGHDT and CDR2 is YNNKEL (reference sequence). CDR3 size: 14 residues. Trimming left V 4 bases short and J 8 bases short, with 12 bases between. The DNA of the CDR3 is TGTGCCAGCAGCCCTTCAAGCCAAGATTCACCCCTCCACTTT. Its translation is CASSPSSQDSPLHF.

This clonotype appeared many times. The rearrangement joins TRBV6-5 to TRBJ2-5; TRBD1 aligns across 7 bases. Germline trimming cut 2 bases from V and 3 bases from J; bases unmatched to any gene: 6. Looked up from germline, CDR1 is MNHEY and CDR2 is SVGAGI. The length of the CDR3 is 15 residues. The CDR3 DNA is TGTGCCAGCAGTTACAAAAGACAGGGAAAAGAGACCCAGTACTTC. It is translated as CASSYKRQGKETQYF.

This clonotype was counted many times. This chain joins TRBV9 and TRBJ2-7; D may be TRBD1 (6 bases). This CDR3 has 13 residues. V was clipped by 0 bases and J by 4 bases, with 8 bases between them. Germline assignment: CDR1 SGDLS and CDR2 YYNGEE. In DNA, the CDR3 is TGTGCCAGCAGCGTAGAGGACAGTTACGAGCAGTACTTC. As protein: CASSVEDSYEQYF. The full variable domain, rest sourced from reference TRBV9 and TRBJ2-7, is DSGVTQTPKHLITATGQRVTLRCSPRSGDLSVYWYQQSLDQGLQFLIQYYNGEERAKGNILERFSAQQFPDLHSELNLSSLELGDSALYFCASSVEDSYEQYFGPGTRLTVT.

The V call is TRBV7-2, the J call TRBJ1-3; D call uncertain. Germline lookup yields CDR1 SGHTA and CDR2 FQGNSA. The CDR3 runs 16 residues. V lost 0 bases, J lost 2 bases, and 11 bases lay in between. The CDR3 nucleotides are TGTGCCAGCAGCTTAGCTGCCGGATCGGCTGGAAACACCATATATTTT. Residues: CASSLAAGSAGNTIYF.

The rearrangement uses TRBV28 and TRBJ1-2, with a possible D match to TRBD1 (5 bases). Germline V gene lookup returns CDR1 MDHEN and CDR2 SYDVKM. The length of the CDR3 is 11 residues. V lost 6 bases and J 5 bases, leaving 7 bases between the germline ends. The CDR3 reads CASSDSYGYTF. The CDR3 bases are TGTGCCAGCAGCGACAGTTATGGCTACACCTTC.

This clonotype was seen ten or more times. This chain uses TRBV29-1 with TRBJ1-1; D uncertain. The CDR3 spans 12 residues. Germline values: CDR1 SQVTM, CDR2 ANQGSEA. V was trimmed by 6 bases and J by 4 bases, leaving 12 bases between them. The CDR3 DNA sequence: TGCAGCGTGACTCGGGGAGGCACTGAAGCTTTCTTT. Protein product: CSVTRGGTEAFF.